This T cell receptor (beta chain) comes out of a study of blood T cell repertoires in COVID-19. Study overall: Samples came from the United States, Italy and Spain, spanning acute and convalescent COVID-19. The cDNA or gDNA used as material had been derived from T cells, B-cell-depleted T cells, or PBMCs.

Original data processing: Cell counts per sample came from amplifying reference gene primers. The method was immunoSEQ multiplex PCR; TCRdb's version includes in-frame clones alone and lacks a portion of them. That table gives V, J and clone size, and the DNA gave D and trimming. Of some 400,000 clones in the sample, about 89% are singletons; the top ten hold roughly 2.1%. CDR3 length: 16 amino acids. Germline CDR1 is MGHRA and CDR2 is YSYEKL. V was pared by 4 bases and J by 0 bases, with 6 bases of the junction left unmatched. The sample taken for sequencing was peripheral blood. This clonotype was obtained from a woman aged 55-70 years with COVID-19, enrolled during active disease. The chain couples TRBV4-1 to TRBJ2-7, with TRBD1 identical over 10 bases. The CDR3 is CASSRERTGGSYEQYF. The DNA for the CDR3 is TGCGCCAGCAGCCGAGAGAGGACAGGGGGCTCCTACGAGCAGTACTTC.